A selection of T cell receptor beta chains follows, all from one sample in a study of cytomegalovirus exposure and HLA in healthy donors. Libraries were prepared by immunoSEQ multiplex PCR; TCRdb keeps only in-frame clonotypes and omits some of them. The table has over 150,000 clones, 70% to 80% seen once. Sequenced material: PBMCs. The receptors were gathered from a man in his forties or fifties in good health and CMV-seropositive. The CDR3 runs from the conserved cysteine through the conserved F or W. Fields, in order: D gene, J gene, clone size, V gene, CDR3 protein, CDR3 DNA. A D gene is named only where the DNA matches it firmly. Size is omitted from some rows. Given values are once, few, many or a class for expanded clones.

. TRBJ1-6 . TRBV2 CASSESRGPNSPLHF TGTGCCAGCAGTGAGTCCAGGGGTCCTAATTCACCCCTCCACTTT
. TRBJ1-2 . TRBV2 CASSQETGIGYTF TGTGCCAGCAGCCAGGAGACAGGAATAGGCTACACCTTC
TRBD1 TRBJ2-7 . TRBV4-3 CASSQGQGSSYEQYF TGCGCCAGCAGCCAGGGACAGGGGAGCTCCTACGAGCAGTACTTC
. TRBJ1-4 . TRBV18 CASRQDLNEKLFF TGTGCCAGCCGACAGGATTTGAATGAAAAACTGTTTTTT
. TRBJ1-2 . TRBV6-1 CASSPGVSHGYTF TGTGCCAGCAGTCCGGGGGTTAGTCATGGCTACACCTTC
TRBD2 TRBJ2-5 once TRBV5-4 CASSLGLAGAGATQYF TGTGCCAGCAGCTTGGGACTAGCGGGGGCAGGGGCGACCCAGTACTTC
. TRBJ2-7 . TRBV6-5 CASSSTGGIYEQYF TGTGCCAGCAGTTCCACCGGGGGAATCTACGAGCAGTACTTC
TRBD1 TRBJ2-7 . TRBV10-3 CAIRDRVSRSEQYF TGTGCCATCAGGGACAGGGTGTCCCGGAGTGAGCAGTACTTC
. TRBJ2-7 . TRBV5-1 CASSLRTVGDEQYF TGCGCCAGCAGCTTGAGGACAGTCGGCGACGAGCAGTACTTC
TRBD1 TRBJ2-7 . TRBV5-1 CASSPGTGRYYEQYF TGCGCCAGCAGCCCCGGGACAGGGAGGTACTACGAGCAGTACTTC
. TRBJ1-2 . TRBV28 CASSFRGGYTF TGTGCCAGCAGTTTTAGGGGAGGCTACACCTTC
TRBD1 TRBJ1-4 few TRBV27 CASSYRTGGRNEKLFF TGTGCCAGCAGTTACCGGACAGGGGGCCGTAATGAAAAACTGTTTTTT
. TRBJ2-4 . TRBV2 CASSDSSKNIQYF TGTGCCAGCAGTGATTCCTCCAAAAACATTCAGTACTTC
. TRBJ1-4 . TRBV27 CASSLFFPSSATNEKLFF TGTGCCAGCAGTTTATTTTTTCCCTCCAGCGCAACTAATGAAAAACTGTTTTTT
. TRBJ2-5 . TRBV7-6 CASSLASEETQYF TGTGCCAGCAGCTTAGCCTCGGAGGAGACCCAGTACTTC
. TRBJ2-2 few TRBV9 CASSPTPSGDTGELFF TGTGCCAGCAGCCCGACCCCTTCGGGTGACACCGGGGAGCTGTTTTTT
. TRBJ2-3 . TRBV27 CASSLSARWRTSLSTDTQYF TGTGCCAGCAGTTTATCGGCCCGTTGGCGTACTAGCCTAAGCACAGATACGCAGTATTTT
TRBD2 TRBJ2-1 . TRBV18 CASSPRTSGGDEQFF TGTGCCAGCTCACCCCGGACTAGCGGGGGGGATGAGCAGTTCTTC
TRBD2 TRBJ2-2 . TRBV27 CASSQTTTSGGPTGELFF TGTGCCAGCAGTCAGACCACAACTAGCGGGGGGCCTACCGGGGAGCTGTTTTTT
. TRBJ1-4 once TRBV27 CASSLSWGRSEKLFF TGTGCCAGCAGTTTATCTTGGGGGCGCAGTGAAAAACTGTTTTTT
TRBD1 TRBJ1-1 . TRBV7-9 CASSLDVWGQMNTEAFF TGTGCCAGCAGCTTAGACGTCTGGGGACAGATGAACACTGAAGCTTTCTTT
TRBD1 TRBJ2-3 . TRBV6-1 CASSDRGETDTQYF TGTGCCAGCAGCGACAGGGGGGAGACAGATACGCAGTATTTT
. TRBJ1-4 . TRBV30 CAWSVTVANEKLFF TGTGCCTGGAGTGTGACAGTTGCTAATGAAAAACTGTTTTTT
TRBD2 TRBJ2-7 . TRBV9 CASSAGLAGIAYEQYF TGTGCCAGCAGCGCGGGACTAGCGGGGATCGCCTACGAGCAGTACTTC
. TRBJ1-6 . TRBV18 CASSQSWTALNSPLHF TGTGCCAGCTCACAATCTTGGACAGCGCTTAATTCACCCCTCCACTTT
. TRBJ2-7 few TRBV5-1 CASSGSTDFHYEQYF TGCGCCAGCAGCGGATCGACAGATTTTCACTACGAGCAGTACTTC
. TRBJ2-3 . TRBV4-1 CASSQAGGFTDTQYF TGCGCCAGCAGCCAAGCCGGGGGATTCACAGATACGCAGTATTTT
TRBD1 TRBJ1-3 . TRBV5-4 CASSWTGSDGNTIYF TGTGCCAGCAGCTGGACAGGGTCGGATGGAAACACCATATATTTT
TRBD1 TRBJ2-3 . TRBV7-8 CASSLRQGSTDTQYF TGTGCCAGCAGCTTGAGACAGGGAAGCACAGATACGCAGTATTTT
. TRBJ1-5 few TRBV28 CASSSTDSNQPQHF TGTGCCAGCAGTTCGACAGATAGCAATCAGCCCCAGCATTTT
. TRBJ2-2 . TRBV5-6 CASSFFSAANTGELFF TGTGCCAGCAGCTTTTTTAGCGCGGCGAACACCGGGGAGCTGTTTTTT
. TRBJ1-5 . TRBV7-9 CAGDQGGSQPQHF TGTGCCGGGGATCAGGGAGGGAGTCAGCCCCAGCATTTT
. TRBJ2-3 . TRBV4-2 CASSQDQISTDTQYF TGTGCCAGCAGCCAAGACCAGATAAGTACGGATACGCAGTATTTT
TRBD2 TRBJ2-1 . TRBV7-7 CASSLSSGGVNYNEQFF TGTGCCAGCAGCTTAAGTAGCGGGGGGGTCAATTACAATGAGCAGTTCTTC
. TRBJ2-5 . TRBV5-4 CASSQGREETQYF TGTGCCAGCAGCCAGGGTAGGGAAGAGACCCAGTACTTC
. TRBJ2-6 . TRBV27 CASSLYGANVLTF TGTGCCAGCAGTTTGTATGGGGCCAACGTCCTGACTTTC
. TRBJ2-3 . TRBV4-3 CASSQDVGGGRTQYF TGCGCCAGCAGCCAAGATGTTGGGGGCGGTCGGACGCAGTATTTT
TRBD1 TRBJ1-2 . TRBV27 CASSLVFAGQGSYGYTF TGTGCCAGCAGTTTAGTGTTCGCCGGACAGGGAAGCTATGGCTACACCTTC
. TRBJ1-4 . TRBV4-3 CASSQDRAQNEKLFF TGCGCCAGCAGCCAAGATCGAGCCCAAAATGAAAAACTGTTTTTT